These 10 T cell receptor beta chains came from one sample sequenced in a study of cytomegalovirus exposure and HLA in healthy donors. 60 Vbeta and 13 Jbeta primers were used in PCR. The method was immunoSEQ multiplex PCR; TCRdb's version includes in-frame clones alone and lacks a portion of them. This table has around 130,000 clones, roughly 79% appearing once. Material for sequencing was PBMCs. The receptors come from a woman younger than 30 in good health and CMV-seronegative.

The chain joins TRBV27 to TRBJ2-7; D not resolved. V lost 6 bases to trimming and J lost 2 bases, with 11 bases between them. Germline V gene sequence: CDR1 MNHEY, CDR2 SMNVEV (reference sequence). The CDR3 sequence is 13 residues long. The CDR3 loop reads CASSLRGTYEQYF. The CDR3 DNA is TGTGCCAGCAGCCTGCGCGGCACCTACGAGCAGTACTTC.

The rearrangement links TRBV6-1 to TRBJ1-4, with 10 bases lining up with TRBD1. The V gene end was trimmed by 8 bases and the J gene end by 6 bases; junction bases not matched to a gene: 9. In germline, CDR1 is MNHNS, CDR2 SASEGT. This CDR3 has 15 residues. The CDR3 is CASHKTGGAHEKLFF. For the CDR3, the DNA is TGTGCCAGCCACAAGACAGGGGGCGCGCATGAAAAACTGTTTTTT.

This clone has just a few counts. CDR3 sequence reads: CASSPGANTEAFF. DNA of the CDR3: TGCGCCAGCAGCCCAGGGGCAAACACTGAAGCTTTCTTT. The rearrangement uses TRBV4-1 and TRBJ1-1; D may be TRBD1 (6 bases). This CDR3 region has 13 residues. Looked up from germline, CDR1 is MGHRA and CDR2 is YSYEKL. The V and J ends lost 4 bases and 2 bases respectively, with 8 bases between them.

The V gene is TRBV25-1, the J gene TRBJ2-1, with 7 bases aligning to TRBD2. The trim removed 0 bases at V and 10 bases at J, leaving 6 bases unmatched. CDR3 length: 14 amino acids. Germline CDR1 is MGHDK and CDR2 is SYGVNS. DNA for the CDR3: TGTGCCAGCAGTGAATATGGGGAGGGAGGAGAGCAGTTCTTC. The encoded protein is CASSEYGEGGEQFF.

The chain couples TRBV11-2 to TRBJ2-7, with 12 bases that match TRBD1. Germline loops: CDR1 SGHAT, CDR2 FQNNGV. V gave up 3 bases and J gave up 7 bases; unmatched junction bases: 7. This CDR3 comprises 15 residues. CDR3 nucleotides: TGTGCCAGCAGCTTGGGGACAGGGGGCTTGGGGGAGCAGTACTTC. This translates into CASSLGTGGLGEQYF.

This clone was detected only a few times. V usage is TRBV30 and J usage is TRBJ2-6; D may be TRBD2 (6 bases). V lost 4 bases and J 1 base, leaving 17 bases between the germline ends. CDR1 and CDR2 from the germline V gene are GTSNPN and SVGIG (reference sequence). The CDR3 runs to 17 residues. CDR3 protein: CAWTPLALLSGANVLTF. The CDR3, as DNA: TGTGCCTGGACCCCCCTAGCGCTCCTTTCTGGGGCCAACGTCCTGACTTTC.

This clone was seen a few times. The chain uses TRBV19 and TRBJ1-2, with D hard to call. The CDR3 loop spans 12 amino acids. V was clipped by 10 bases and J by 4 bases, with 13 bases between them. Germline V gene data show CDR1 as LNHDA and CDR2 as SQIVND (reference sequence). The CDR3 region is CATKYEGYGYTF. CDR3 DNA sequence: TGTGCCACCAAATATGAGGGCTATGGCTACACCTTC.

A single count supports this clone. The rearrangement joins TRBV6-5 to TRBJ1-2, with D possibly matching TRBD1 (6 bases). Trimming removed 7 bases from V and 0 bases from J, with 9 bases in between. This CDR3 has 13 amino acids. In germline, CDR1 is MNHEY, CDR2 SVGAGI. CDR3 amino acids: CASTRQANYGYTF. The CDR3 DNA reads as TGTGCCAGCACCAGACAGGCTAACTATGGCTACACCTTC.

The chain links TRBV5-1 to TRBJ2-1; D is possibly TRBD2 (6 bases). V lost 0 bases and J lost 7, with 17 bases in between. The CDR3 sequence is 16 residues long. The germline V gene has CDR1 SGHRS and CDR2 YFSETQ. The CDR3 sequence is CASSLDLAGLGNEQFF. The CDR3, as DNA: TGCGCCAGCAGCTTGGATCTGGCGGGGCTGGGGAATGAGCAGTTCTTC.

Concerning this clone itself: One junction end does not reproduce the germline sequence, and a read error may be involved. This chain links TRBV6-5 with TRBJ2-3; TRBD2 agrees at 7 bases. Germline V gene lookup returns CDR1 MNHEY and CDR2 SVGAGI. This CDR3 has 15 residues. CDR3 amino acids: CVSGRGSRDTDTQYF. The DNA for the CDR3 is TGTGTCAGCGGACGCGGGAGTAGGGACACAGATACGCAGTATTTT.